This note documents a single TCR beta chain sequence. The sample is drawn from a study of T cells in tumors after PD-1 blockade. Study-level background: Each patient got pembrolizumab 200 mg every 3 weeks or cemiplimab 350 mg every 2 weeks. Some patients also took daily vismodegib 150 mg during anti-PD-1 treatment. Blood samples averaged around 120,000 templates (range roughly 24,000-290,000) and some 35,000 unique clonotypes.

Clones were sequenced by immunoSEQ multiplex PCR, and TCRdb holds only the in-frame ones, with some missing. The sample holds roughly 35,000 clones; approximately 70% are singletons and the top ten take 30% to 50%. Trimming removed 6 bases from V and 0 bases from J, with 6 bases in between. Per germline, CDR1 MNHNY and CDR2 SVGAGI (reference sequence). This CDR3 is built from 13 residues. Genomic DNA template from tumor biopsies or peripheral blood, roughly 616 ng to 6,004 ng input. The sequenced sample was PBMCs, obtained after anti-PD-1 treatment. The receptor was derived from a human donor with basal cell carcinoma. V usage is TRBV6-6 and J usage is TRBJ1-3; D is uncertain. In DNA, the CDR3 is TGTGCCAGCAGCATGGACTCTGGAAACACCATATATTTT. Translation gives CASSMDSGNTIYF.